The rows below give T cell receptor beta chains drawn from one sample of a study of shared clonotypes between healthy human individuals. Produced via immunoSEQ multiplex PCR; TCRdb's table is partial and in-frame only. This table has under 200,000 clones, approximately 95% appearing once. The sample consisted of naive CD4+ T cells sorted from blood. These receptors came from a woman aged 25 to 45 in good health. Each CDR3 is given with its conserved first and last residue. A D gene is named only where the DNA matches it firmly. A row's size may be missing; if present it is once, few, many or a size class.

J,V,size,D,CDR3,DNA
TRBJ2-7,TRBV5-1,NA,TRBD2,CASSLVPGLEAVTSYEQYF,TGCGCCAGCAGCTTGGTACCGGGACTAGAAGCAGTAACCTCCTACGAGCAGTACTTC
TRBJ2-7,TRBV2,NA,TRBD2,CASSEAATSGSTAYEQYF,TGTGCCAGCAGTGAAGCCGCGACTAGCGGGAGTACCGCCTACGAGCAGTACTTC
TRBJ2-1,TRBV21-1,NA,NA,CASSRLAGLAYNEQFF,TGTGCCAGCAGCAGACTAGCGGGACTTGCCTACAATGAGCAGTTCTTC
TRBJ2-7,TRBV7-9,NA,NA,CASSAGAVNSYEQYF,TGTGCCAGCAGCGCGGGGGCAGTCAATTCCTACGAGCAGTACTTC
TRBJ2-7,TRBV28,NA,NA,CASQLKSFYEQYF,TGTGCCAGCCAACTGAAATCTTTTTACGAGCAGTACTTC
TRBJ2-2,TRBV4-2,NA,TRBD2,CASSLSLREGPGELFF,TGTGCCAGCAGCCTAAGCTTGCGGGAGGGCCCCGGGGAGCTGTTTTTT
TRBJ2-7,TRBV7-2,NA,TRBD2,CASSLWTSGMQYF,TGTGCCAGCAGTCTCTGGACTAGCGGGATGCAGTACTTC
TRBJ1-5,TRBV7-2,NA,NA,CASSLWGPQPQHF,TGTGCCAGCAGCTTATGGGGGCCTCAGCCCCAGCATTTT
TRBJ2-3,TRBV5-4,once,NA,CASSTRLSDTQYF,TGTGCCAGCAGCACCCGCCTCTCCGATACGCAGTATTTT
TRBJ1-6,TRBV4-2,once,NA,CASSQVAGNLYNSPLHF,TGTGCCAGCAGCCAGGTTGCAGGGAATCTCTATAATTCACCCCTCCACTTT
TRBJ2-7,TRBV15,NA,NA,CATSRDLGFYEQYF,TGTGCCACCAGCAGAGATCTTGGTTTCTACGAGCAGTACTTC
TRBJ2-5,TRBV19,NA,NA,CATKGTGRETQYF,TGTGCCACCAAGGGCACTGGTCGAGAGACCCAGTACTTC
TRBJ1-1,TRBV6-1,NA,NA,CASSEGVNTEAFF,TGTGCCAGCAGTGAAGGAGTGAACACTGAAGCTTTCTTT
TRBJ2-7,TRBV4-2,NA,TRBD2,CASSQEGAGRVVEQYF,TGTGCCAGCAGCCAAGAAGGGGCCGGGAGGGTGGTCGAGCAGTACTTC
TRBJ1-1,TRBV10-3,NA,NA,CAISDRNTEAFF,TGTGCCATCAGTGACAGGAACACTGAAGCTTTCTTT
TRBJ1-3,TRBV25-1,once,NA,CASSQDQRGGNTIYF,TGTGCCAGCAGTCAGGATCAACGGGGAGGAAACACCATATATTTT
TRBJ2-7,TRBV18,NA,NA,CASSPADYMSYEQYF,TGTGCCAGCTCACCAGCGGACTACATGAGCTACGAGCAGTACTTC
TRBJ2-2,TRBV6-6,NA,TRBD1,CASSYRGQGASGELFF,TGTGCCAGCAGTTACCGTGGACAGGGGGCTTCCGGGGAGCTGTTTTTT
TRBJ1-4,TRBV18,NA,TRBD1,CASSSRQGRDEKLFF,TGTGCCAGCTCTTCAAGACAGGGGAGGGATGAAAAACTGTTTTTT
TRBJ2-2,TRBV28,NA,TRBD1,CAGRTGRAGELFF,TGTGCCGGACGGACAGGGCGGGCCGGGGAGCTGTTTTTT
TRBJ1-1,TRBV6-1,NA,NA,CASSSKDVGGTEAFF,TGTGCCAGCAGTTCGAAAGACGTCGGGGGGACTGAAGCTTTCTTT
TRBJ1-5,TRBV7-2,NA,NA,CASSLGLSNQPQHF,TGTGCCAGCAGCTTAGGTCTTAGCAATCAGCCCCAGCATTTT
TRBJ2-7,TRBV27,NA,TRBD2,CASSLQRGDYEQYF,TGTGCCAGCAGTTTACAGCGGGGAGACTACGAGCAGTACTTC
TRBJ1-5,TRBV18,NA,NA,CASSPGSEQPQHF,TGTGCCAGCTCACCAGGGTCAGAGCAGCCCCAGCATTTT
TRBJ2-7,TRBV30,NA,NA,CAWTDPRLAIGEQYF,TGTGCCTGGACCGACCCCCGGCTAGCGATTGGTGAGCAGTACTTC
TRBJ2-7,TRBV5-4,NA,NA,CASSFRGGLDHEQYF,TGTGCCAGCAGCTTTCGAGGTGGGCTTGACCACGAGCAGTACTTC
TRBJ1-4,TRBV4-1,once,NA,CASNWAVGEKLFF,TGCGCCAGCAATTGGGCAGTGGGGGAAAAACTGTTTTTT
TRBJ2-1,TRBV7-9,NA,NA,CASSPAVYNEQFF,TGTGCCAGCAGCCCAGCCGTTTACAATGAGCAGTTCTTC
TRBJ2-2,TRBV19,NA,TRBD2,CASIPGLAVNTGELFF,TGTGCCAGTATCCCCGGGCTAGCGGTAAACACCGGGGAGCTGTTTTTT
TRBJ2-7,TRBV7-3,NA,NA,CASSFKGLAEQYF,TGTGCCAGCAGCTTCAAGGGGCTGGCCGAGCAGTACTTC
TRBJ2-3,TRBV7-9,NA,TRBD2,CASSLLPGGSTDTQYF,TGTGCCAGCAGCCTGCTGCCCGGGGGGAGCACAGATACGCAGTATTTT
TRBJ1-1,TRBV28,NA,TRBD1,CASSLSGQGVNTEAFF,TGTGCCAGCAGTTTATCGGGACAGGGAGTGAACACTGAAGCTTTCTTT
TRBJ1-1,TRBV27,NA,NA,CASSYQGWAFF,TGTGCCAGCAGTTACCAGGGCTGGGCTTTCTTT
TRBJ2-1,TRBV4-1,NA,NA,CASSRSAGEQFF,TGCGCCAGCAGCCGCTCGGCGGGGGAGCAGTTCTTC
TRBJ1-5,TRBV7-9,NA,NA,CASSQRRDQPQHF,TGTGCCAGCAGCCAAAGAAGGGATCAGCCCCAGCATTTT
TRBJ2-3,TRBV2,once,TRBD2,CASSPETSGRAYF,TGTGCCAGCAGTCCCGAGACTAGCGGGAGGGCGTATTTT
TRBJ2-7,TRBV5-4,NA,NA,CASSLNFGSTYEQYF,TGTGCCAGCAGCTTGAATTTCGGGAGCACCTACGAGCAGTACTTC
TRBJ2-2,TRBV4-2,NA,TRBD1,CASSQARGRTGELFF,TGTGCCAGCAGCCAAGCCAGGGGGCGGACCGGGGAGCTGTTTTTT
TRBJ2-7,TRBV27,once,NA,CASRSSYEQYF,TGTGCCAGCAGATCCTCCTACGAGCAGTACTTC
TRBJ2-7,TRBV13,NA,NA,CASSFRDGSYEQYF,TGTGCCAGCAGCTTCCGGGACGGCTCCTACGAGCAGTACTTC
TRBJ2-7,TRBV6-5,NA,TRBD2,CASTPGGSTYEQYF,TGTGCCAGCACCCCAGGCGGGAGTACCTACGAGCAGTACTTC
TRBJ2-7,TRBV7-9,NA,NA,CASSYDSPYEQYF,TGTGCCAGCAGCTACGACAGCCCCTACGAGCAGTACTTC
TRBJ1-2,TRBV7-9,NA,TRBD1,CASSLIPSGRGDYGYTF,TGTGCCAGCAGCTTAATACCCTCGGGCAGGGGGGACTATGGCTACACCTTC
TRBJ1-1,TRBV10-2,NA,TRBD1,CASSRGDMNTEAFF,TGCGCCAGTTCCAGGGGGGACATGAACACTGAAGCTTTCTTT
TRBJ2-5,TRBV7-9,NA,NA,CASSTPSWEQYF,TGTGCCAGCAGCACCCCCTCCTGGGAGCAGTACTTC
TRBJ2-2,TRBV19,NA,TRBD1,CASSQRTGETGELFF,TGTGCCAGTAGTCAAAGGACAGGGGAAACCGGGGAGCTGTTTTTT
TRBJ1-1,TRBV5-8,NA,NA,CASSLQGLGMNTEAFF,TGTGCCAGCAGCTTGCAGGGATTAGGAATGAACACTGAAGCTTTCTTT
TRBJ1-1,TRBV7-9,NA,NA,CASSPTQVRRTEAFF,TGTGCCAGCAGCCCCACGCAGGTGAGGCGAACTGAAGCTTTCTTT
TRBJ2-7,TRBV19,NA,NA,CASSLSHSSYEQYF,TGTGCCAGTTCCCTATCGCACAGTTCCTACGAGCAGTACTTC
TRBJ2-7,TRBV18,NA,TRBD1,CASSPRTGSSYEQYF,TGTGCCAGCTCACCAAGGACAGGGAGCTCCTACGAGCAGTACTTC
TRBJ2-3,TRBV27,NA,NA,CASSLSARVRTDTQYF,TGTGCCAGCAGTTTATCGGCGCGGGTACGCACAGATACGCAGTATTTT
TRBJ1-1,TRBV6-1,once,NA,CASSEVAGVRSTEAFF,TGTGCCAGCAGTGAAGTTGCCGGGGTACGGAGCACTGAAGCTTTCTTT
TRBJ1-1,TRBV4-1,once,NA,CASSHPGRGVNTEAFF,TGCGCCAGCAGCCACCCGGGACGGGGGGTGAACACTGAAGCTTTCTTT
TRBJ2-3,TRBV10-1,once,NA,CASSEDYWRDSTDTQYF,TGCGCCAGCAGTGAGGATTACTGGCGGGACAGCACAGATACGCAGTATTTT